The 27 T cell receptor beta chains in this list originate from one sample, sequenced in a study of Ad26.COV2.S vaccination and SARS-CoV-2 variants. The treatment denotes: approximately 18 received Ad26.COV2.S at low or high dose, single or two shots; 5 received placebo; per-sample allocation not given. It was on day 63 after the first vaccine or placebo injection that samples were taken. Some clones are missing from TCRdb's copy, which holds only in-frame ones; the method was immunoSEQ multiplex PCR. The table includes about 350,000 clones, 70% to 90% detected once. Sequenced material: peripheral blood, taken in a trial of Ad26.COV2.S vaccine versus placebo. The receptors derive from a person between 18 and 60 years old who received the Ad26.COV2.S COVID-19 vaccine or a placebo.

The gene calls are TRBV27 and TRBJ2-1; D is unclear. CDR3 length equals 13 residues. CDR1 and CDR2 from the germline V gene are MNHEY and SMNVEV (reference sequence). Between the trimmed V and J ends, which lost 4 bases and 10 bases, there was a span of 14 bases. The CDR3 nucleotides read TGTGCCAGCAGTTCTGGGCCGGAACTGGAGCAGTTCTTC. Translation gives CASSSGPELEQFF.

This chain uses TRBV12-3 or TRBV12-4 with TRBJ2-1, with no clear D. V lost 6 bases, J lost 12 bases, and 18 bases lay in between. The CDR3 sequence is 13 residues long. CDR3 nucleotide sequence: TGTGCCAGCAGCCCCCCAAGCGCCATCACGCAGTTCTTC. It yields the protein CASSPPSAITQFF.

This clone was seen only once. The CDR3 spells CASSLPGTKNTEAFF. The CDR3 bases are TGTGCCAGCAGCCTCCCCGGGACAAAGAACACTGAAGCTTTCTTT. This chain links TRBV5-4 with TRBJ1-1; a possible D gene is TRBD1 (6 bases). V was cut by 4 bases and J by 1 base, with 14 bases left in between. This CDR3 has 15 residues. Germline CDR1 SGHNT, CDR2 YYREEE (reference sequence).

CDR3 nucleotide sequence: TGTGCCAGCAGCCATGGACTAGCGGGAGAAGAGCAGTACTTC. It is translated as CASSHGLAGEEQYF. The rearrangement links TRBV7-9 to TRBJ2-7, with 13 bases matching TRBD2. The CDR3 extends over 14 amino acids. CDR1 is SEHNR and CDR2 is FQNEAQ in the germline V gene (reference sequence). The ends lost 5 bases at V and 7 bases at J; junction bases unmatched: 5.

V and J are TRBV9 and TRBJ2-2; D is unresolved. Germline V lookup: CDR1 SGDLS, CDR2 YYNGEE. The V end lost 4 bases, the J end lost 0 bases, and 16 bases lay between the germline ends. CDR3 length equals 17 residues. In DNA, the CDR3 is TGTGCCAGCAGCCCCCGCCGTGGGAACGCGAACACCGGGGAGCTGTTTTTT. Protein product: CASSPRRGNANTGELFF.

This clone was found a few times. The CDR3 protein is CASSQQGGDYGYTF. CDR3 DNA sequence: TGTGCCAGCAGTCAACAGGGTGGCGACTATGGCTACACCTTC. This rearrangement joins TRBV5-4 to TRBJ1-2; TRBD1 is a possible D gene (6 bases). CDR1 is SGHNT, CDR2 YYREEE, per germline (reference sequence). This CDR3 has 14 residues. With 5 bases removed from V and 3 bases from J, the gap between germline ends came to 14 bases.

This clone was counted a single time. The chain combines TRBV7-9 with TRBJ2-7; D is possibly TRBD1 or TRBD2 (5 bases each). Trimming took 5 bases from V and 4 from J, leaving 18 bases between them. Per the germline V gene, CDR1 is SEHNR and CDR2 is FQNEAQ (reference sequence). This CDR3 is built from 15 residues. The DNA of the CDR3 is TGTGCCAGCAGCATATCCGGGACCCCCTCTTACGAGCAGTACTTC. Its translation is CASSISGTPSYEQYF.

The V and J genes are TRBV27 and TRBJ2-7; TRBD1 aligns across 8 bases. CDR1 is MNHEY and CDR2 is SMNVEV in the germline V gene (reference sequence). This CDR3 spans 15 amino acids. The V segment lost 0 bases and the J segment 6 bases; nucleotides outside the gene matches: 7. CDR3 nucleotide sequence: TGTGCCAGCAGTTTATCCGCCCAGGGGGCGACCGAGCAGTACTTC. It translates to CASSLSAQGATEQYF.

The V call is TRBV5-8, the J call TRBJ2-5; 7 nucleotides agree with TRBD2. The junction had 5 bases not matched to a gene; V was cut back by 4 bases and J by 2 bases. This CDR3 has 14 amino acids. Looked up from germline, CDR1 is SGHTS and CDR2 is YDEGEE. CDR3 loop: CASSPQGLQETQYF. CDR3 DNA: TGTGCCAGCAGCCCCCAGGGACTACAAGAGACCCAGTACTTC.

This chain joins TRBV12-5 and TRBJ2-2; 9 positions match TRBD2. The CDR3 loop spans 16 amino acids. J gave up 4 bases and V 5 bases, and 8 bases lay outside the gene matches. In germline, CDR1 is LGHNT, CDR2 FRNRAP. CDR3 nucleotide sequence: TGTGCTAGTGGTGCCGTAGCGGGAGTGGGCACCGGGGAGCTGTTTTTT. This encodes CASGAVAGVGTGELFF.

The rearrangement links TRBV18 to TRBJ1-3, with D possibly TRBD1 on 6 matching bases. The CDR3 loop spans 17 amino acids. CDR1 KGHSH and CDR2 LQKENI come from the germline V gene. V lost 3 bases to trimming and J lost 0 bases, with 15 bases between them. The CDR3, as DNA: TGTGCCAGCTCACCGCTTACAACAGGGACCTCTGGAAACACCATATATTTT. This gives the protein CASSPLTTGTSGNTIYF.

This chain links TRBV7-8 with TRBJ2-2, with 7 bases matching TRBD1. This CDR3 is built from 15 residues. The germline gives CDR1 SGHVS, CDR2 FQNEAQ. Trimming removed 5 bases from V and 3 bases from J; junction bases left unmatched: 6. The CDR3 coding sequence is TGTGCCAGCAGCCGGGGACAGCCCCACACCGGGGAGCTGTTTTTT. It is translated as CASSRGQPHTGELFF.

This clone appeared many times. CDR3 DNA sequence: TGTGCCAGCAGCCCCCCGGAAGTCGGTCTGTTTTTT. Translated, it gives CASSPPEVGLFF. The chain has TRBV21-1 and TRBJ1-4. TRBV21-1 is listed as a pseudogene. The CDR3 consists of 12 residues.

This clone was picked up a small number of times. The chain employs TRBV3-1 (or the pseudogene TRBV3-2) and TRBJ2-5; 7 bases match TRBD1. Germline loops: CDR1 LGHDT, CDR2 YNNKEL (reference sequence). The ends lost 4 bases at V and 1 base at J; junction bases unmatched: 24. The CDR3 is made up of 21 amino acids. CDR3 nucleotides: TGTGCCAGCAGCCTAGAATCAGGGGGTCATTGGCCGCGGCGAACCCAAGAGACCCAGTACTTC. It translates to CASSLESGGHWPRRTQETQYF.

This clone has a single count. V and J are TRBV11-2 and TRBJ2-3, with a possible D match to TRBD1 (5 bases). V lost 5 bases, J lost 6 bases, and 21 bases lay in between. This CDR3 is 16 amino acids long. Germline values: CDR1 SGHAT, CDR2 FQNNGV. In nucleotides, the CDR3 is TGTGCCAGCAGCCATAAACGTTCGTGGGCAGGGGATACGCAGTATTTT. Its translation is CASSHKRSWAGDTQYF.

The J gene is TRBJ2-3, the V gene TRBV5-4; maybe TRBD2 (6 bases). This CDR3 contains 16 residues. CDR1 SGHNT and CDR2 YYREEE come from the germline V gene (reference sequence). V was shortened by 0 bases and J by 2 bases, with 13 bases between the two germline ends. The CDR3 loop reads CASSLALAGLTDTQYF. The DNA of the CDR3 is TGTGCCAGCAGCTTGGCGCTCGCGGGGCTCACAGATACGCAGTATTTT.

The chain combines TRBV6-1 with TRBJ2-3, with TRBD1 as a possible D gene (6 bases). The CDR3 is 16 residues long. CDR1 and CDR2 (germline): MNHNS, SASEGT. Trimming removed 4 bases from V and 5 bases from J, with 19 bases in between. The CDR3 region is CASSGIRLGAGDTQYF. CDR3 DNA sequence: TGTGCCAGCAGTGGGATTCGTCTGGGGGCGGGAGATACGCAGTATTTT.

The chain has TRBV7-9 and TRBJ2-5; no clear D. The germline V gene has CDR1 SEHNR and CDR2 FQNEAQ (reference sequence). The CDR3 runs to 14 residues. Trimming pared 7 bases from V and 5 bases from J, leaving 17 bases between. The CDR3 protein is CASNVNSAGETQYF. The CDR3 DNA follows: TGTGCCAGCAACGTAAACAGTGCTGGGGAGACCCAGTACTTC.

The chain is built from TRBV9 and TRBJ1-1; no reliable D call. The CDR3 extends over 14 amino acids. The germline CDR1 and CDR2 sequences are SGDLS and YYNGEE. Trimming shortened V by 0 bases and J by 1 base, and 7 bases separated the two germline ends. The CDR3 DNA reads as TGTGCCAGCAGCGTAGTTGGGGAGAACACTGAAGCTTTCTTT. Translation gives CASSVVGENTEAFF.

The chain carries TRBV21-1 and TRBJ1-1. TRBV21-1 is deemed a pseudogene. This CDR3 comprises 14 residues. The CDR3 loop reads CASIRWVGDTEAFF. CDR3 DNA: TGTGCCAGCATCAGGTGGGTGGGGGACACTGAAGCTTTCTTT.

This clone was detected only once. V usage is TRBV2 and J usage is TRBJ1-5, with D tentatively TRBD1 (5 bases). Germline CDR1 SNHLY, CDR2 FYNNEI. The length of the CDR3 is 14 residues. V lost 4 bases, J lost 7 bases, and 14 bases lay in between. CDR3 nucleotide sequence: TGTGCCAGCAGTGGGTCGGGGGACGACCAGCCCCAGCATTTT. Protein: CASSGSGDDQPQHF.

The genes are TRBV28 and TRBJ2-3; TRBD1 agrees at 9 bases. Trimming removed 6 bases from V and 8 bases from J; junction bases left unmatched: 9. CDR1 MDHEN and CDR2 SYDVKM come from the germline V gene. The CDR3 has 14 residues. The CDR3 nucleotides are TGTGCCAGCAGCACCGGGACAGGGAGGGTTACGCAGTATTTT. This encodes CASSTGTGRVTQYF.

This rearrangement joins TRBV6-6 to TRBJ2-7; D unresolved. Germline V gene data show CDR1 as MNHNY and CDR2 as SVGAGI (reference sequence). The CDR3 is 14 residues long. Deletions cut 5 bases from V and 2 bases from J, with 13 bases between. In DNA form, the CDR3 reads TGTGCCAGCAGTGACCGGGCCCGAGCCTACGAGCAGTACTTC. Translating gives CASSDRARAYEQYF.

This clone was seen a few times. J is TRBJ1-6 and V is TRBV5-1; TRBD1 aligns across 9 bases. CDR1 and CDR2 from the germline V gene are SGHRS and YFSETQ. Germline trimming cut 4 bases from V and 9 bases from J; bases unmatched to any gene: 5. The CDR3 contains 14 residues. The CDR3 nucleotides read TGCGCCAGCAGCAACGGGACAGGGATTTCACCCCTCCACTTT. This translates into CASSNGTGISPLHF.

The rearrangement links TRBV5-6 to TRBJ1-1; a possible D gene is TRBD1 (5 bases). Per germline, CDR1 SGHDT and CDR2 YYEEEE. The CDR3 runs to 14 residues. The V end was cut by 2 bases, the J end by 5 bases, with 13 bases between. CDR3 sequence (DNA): TGTGCCAGCAGCTTCAGGGCTACGTCGACTGAAGCTTTCTTT. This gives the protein CASSFRATSTEAFF.

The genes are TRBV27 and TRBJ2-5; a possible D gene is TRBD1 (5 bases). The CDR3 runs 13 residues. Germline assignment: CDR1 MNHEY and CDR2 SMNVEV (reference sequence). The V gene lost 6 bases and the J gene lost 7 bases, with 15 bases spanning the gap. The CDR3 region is CASSRSPQGTQYF. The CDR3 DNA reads TGTGCCAGCAGCCGAAGCCCCCAGGGGACCCAGTACTTC.

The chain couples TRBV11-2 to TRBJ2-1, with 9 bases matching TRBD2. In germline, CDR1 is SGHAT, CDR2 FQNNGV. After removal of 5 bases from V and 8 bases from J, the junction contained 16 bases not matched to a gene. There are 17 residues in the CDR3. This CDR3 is CASSLTGSRGGQDEQFF. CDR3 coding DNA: TGTGCCAGCAGCCTAACGGGATCGCGGGGGGGCCAGGATGAGCAGTTCTTC.